This T cell receptor (beta chain) is from a study of blood T cell repertoires in COVID-19. Study as a whole: The United States, Italy and Spain supplied acute and convalescent COVID-19 samples.

As processed by the authors: Estimation of nucleated cell counts was performed using reference gene primer amplification. TCRdb keeps only in-frame clones here, not all; method: immunoSEQ multiplex PCR. That table gives V, J and clone size, and the DNA gave D and trimming. The sample lists about 140,000 clones; roughly 85% were seen once. Germline V gene sequence: CDR1 SGHNT, CDR2 YYREEE (reference sequence). The CDR3 runs to 16 residues. V trimming: 0 bases; J trimming: 3 bases; junction bases outside the gene matches: 2. The sequencing sample was made of peripheral blood. The chain is built from TRBV5-4 and TRBJ2-7; 14 positions agree with TRBD2. The TCR originated in a man in his sixties with acute or convalescent COVID-19. The CDR3 nucleotides are TGTGCCAGCAGCTTGGGTGGGACTAGCGGGAGCTACGAGCAGTACTTC. Translation: CASSLGGTSGSYEQYF.